These 20 T cell receptor beta chains were all obtained from the same sample, sequenced in a study of cytomegalovirus exposure and HLA in healthy donors. Vbeta (60) and Jbeta (13) primers were used in the PCR. TCRdb's table, derived via immunoSEQ multiplex PCR, lists solely in-frame clones and lacks some. The sample lists some 130,000 clones; roughly 83% were seen once. Input material: PBMCs. Source of these receptors: a girl aged 2-9 years in good health and CMV-seronegative.

V is TRBV5-1 and J is TRBJ1-3; tentative D call: TRBD1 (6 bases). The V gene's germline CDR1 is SGHRS and CDR2 YFSETQ. The germline V and J ends were trimmed by 0 bases and 0 bases, with 16 bases remaining between them. The CDR3 covers 18 residues. This CDR3 is CASSLALTDRSSGNTIYF. In DNA form, the CDR3 reads TGCGCCAGCAGCTTGGCCCTAACCGACAGGTCCTCTGGAAACACCATATATTTT. Full variable domain (missing parts from reference TRBV5-1 and TRBJ1-3): KAGVTQTPRYLIKTRGQQVTLSCSPISGHRSVSWYQQTPGQGLQFLFEYFSETQRNKGNFPGRFSGRQFSNSRSEMNVSTLELGDSALYLCASSLALTDRSSGNTIYFGEGSWLTVV.

The chain links TRBV6-1 to TRBJ2-7, with D possibly matching TRBD2 (6 bases). Between the trimmed V and J ends, which lost 5 bases and 6 bases, there was a span of 14 bases. Germline V gene sequence: CDR1 MNHNS, CDR2 SASEGT. The CDR3 loop spans 13 amino acids. CDR3 bases: TGTGCCAGCAGTCTACATTCACTAGCCGAGCAGTACTTC. Its protein is CASSLHSLAEQYF.

This clone was counted a single time. One junction end does not reproduce the germline sequence, and a read error may be involved. V gene TRBV28 combines with J gene TRBJ2-7; maybe TRBD1 (5 bases). Germline CDR1 is MDHEN and CDR2 is SYDVKM. The CDR3 consists of 11 residues. CDR3 coding DNA: TGTGCCAGCAGTTTGACAGACGAGCAGCACTTC. This sequence encodes CASSLTDEQHF.

The chain is built from TRBV4-1 and TRBJ2-7; D is ambiguous. The germline gives CDR1 MGHRA, CDR2 YSYEKL. Trimming took 1 base from V and 3 from J, leaving 13 bases between them. This CDR3 spans 15 amino acids. DNA for the CDR3: TGCGCCAGCAGCCAAGCCAGGATGGAACACTACGAGCAGTACTTC. Translating it yields CASSQARMEHYEQYF.

The V call is TRBV4-2, the J call TRBJ2-2; D is possibly TRBD1 (6 bases). Germline V lookup: CDR1 LGHNA, CDR2 YNFKEQ. Between the trimmed V and J ends, which lost 4 bases and 1 base, there was a span of 10 bases. The CDR3 spans 15 residues. CDR3 amino acids: CASSLLTGNTGELFF. In DNA, the CDR3 is TGTGCCAGCAGCCTCCTGACAGGGAACACCGGGGAGCTGTTTTTT.

This chain joins TRBV28 and TRBJ2-1; TRBD1 agrees at 8 bases. The CDR3 has 15 amino acids. V dropped 2 bases and J dropped 2; count of bases not matched to a gene: 2. The germline CDR1 and CDR2 sequences are MDHEN and SYDVKM. The DNA for the CDR3 is TGTGCCAGCAGTTTACCGGGACAGGCCTACAATGAGCAGTTCTTC. Translation gives CASSLPGQAYNEQFF.

This chain uses TRBV28 with TRBJ2-1; 7 bases map to TRBD2. The length of the CDR3 is 16 residues. CDR1 and CDR2 (germline): MDHEN, SYDVKM. V lost 4 bases, J lost 0 bases, and 6 bases stayed unmatched. The DNA for the CDR3 is TGTGCCAGCAGTTCCCCCGGGGGGAGCTCCTACAATGAGCAGTTCTTC. Its protein product is CASSSPGGSSYNEQFF. Drawing the rest from reference TRBV28 and TRBJ2-1, the complete variable domain is DVKVTQSSRYLVKRTGEKVFLECVQDMDHENMFWYRQDPGLGLRLIYFSYDVKMKEKGDIPEGYSVSREKKERFSLILESASTNQTSMYLCASSSPGGSSYNEQFFGPGTRLTVL.

The chain links TRBV4-1 to TRBJ2-1, with TRBD2 matching 11 bases. CDR1 and CDR2 from the germline V gene are MGHRA and YSYEKL. This CDR3 is 19 amino acids long. With 0 bases clipped from V and 7 bases from J, the junction kept 14 bases outside the gene matches. The CDR3 spells CASSQEIAGGPTVRNEQFF. The CDR3 DNA follows: TGCGCCAGCAGCCAAGAGATAGCGGGGGGGCCGACGGTCAGGAATGAGCAGTTCTTC.

This chain connects TRBV5-1 to TRBJ2-3; 7 bases map to TRBD1. The V gene end was trimmed by 3 bases and the J gene end by 3 bases; junction bases not matched to a gene: 4. The CDR3 totals 14 residues. Germline CDR1 is SGHRS and CDR2 is YFSETQ. The CDR3 DNA is TGCGCCAGCAGCTCGACAGGGCGGACAGATACGCAGTATTTT. Translated: CASSSTGRTDTQYF. The full variable domain, with the rest looked up from reference TRBV5-1 and TRBJ2-3, is KAGVTQTPRYLIKTRGQQVTLSCSPISGHRSVSWYQQTPGQGLQFLFEYFSETQRNKGNFPGRFSGRQFSNSRSEMNVSTLELGDSALYLCASSSTGRTDTQYFGPGTRLTVL.

The gene calls are TRBV28 and TRBJ2-1, with 8 positions matching TRBD2. The CDR3 sequence is 15 residues long. Germline V gives CDR1 MDHEN, CDR2 SYDVKM. The V gene end was trimmed by 7 bases and the J gene end by 7 bases; junction bases not matched to a gene: 12. In DNA, the CDR3 is TGTGCCAGCACAATACTAGCGGCAAGGGGGAATGAGCAGTTCTTC. The encoded protein is CASTILAARGNEQFF.

The rearrangement joins TRBV27 to TRBJ2-6; no firm D call. V lost 3 bases, J lost 2 bases, and 14 bases lay in between. CDR3 size: 17 residues. Per germline, CDR1 MNHEY and CDR2 SMNVEV (reference sequence). CDR3 bases: TGTGCCAGCAGTTTCTATAGTTCCCGTCCTGGGGCCAACGTCCTGACTTTC. Translating it yields CASSFYSSRPGANVLTF.

As concerns this clone: Likely a read error: the CDR3 ends without its conserved phenylalanine or tryptophan. V and J are TRBV5-6 and TRBJ1-1, with D perhaps matching TRBD1 (5 bases). There are 13 residues in the CDR3. V lost 0 bases and J 10 bases, leaving 13 bases between the germline ends. CDR1 SGHDT and CDR2 YYEEEE come from the germline V gene. The CDR3 coding sequence is TGTGCCAGCAGCTTGGCCAGGGTGCAGCCAGCTTTCCTT. Protein: CASSLARVQPAFL.

V is TRBV28 and J is TRBJ1-5; maybe TRBD1 (6 bases). The CDR3 has 16 residues. Between the trimmed V and J ends, which lost 2 bases and 4 bases, there was a span of 15 bases. Germline V gene data show CDR1 as MDHEN and CDR2 as SYDVKM. The CDR3 spells CASSLTGGKRNQPQHF. The DNA of the CDR3 is TGTGCCAGCAGTTTAACTGGGGGCAAGAGAAATCAGCCCCAGCATTTT. Combining the CDR3 with reference TRBV28 and TRBJ1-5 gives the whole variable domain DVKVTQSSRYLVKRTGEKVFLECVQDMDHENMFWYRQDPGLGLRLIYFSYDVKMKEKGDIPEGYSVSREKKERFSLILESASTNQTSMYLCASSLTGGKRNQPQHFGDGTRLSIL.

In its sample, this clone was seen a few times. The chain has TRBV5-5 and TRBJ1-4; possibly TRBD1 for D (5 bases). V was shortened by 2 bases and J by 6 bases, with 11 bases between the two germline ends. The length of the CDR3 is 14 residues. Germline lookup yields CDR1 SGHKS and CDR2 YYEKEE (reference sequence). The CDR3 region is CASSLGVEDEKLFF. The CDR3 DNA reads TGTGCCAGCAGCTTAGGGGTAGAGGATGAAAAACTGTTTTTT.

The chain uses TRBV15 and TRBJ1-1; no reliable D call. CDR1 is LNHNV and CDR2 is YYDKDF in the germline V gene (reference sequence). CDR3 length: 15 residues. Trimming left V 0 bases short and J 6 bases short, with 14 bases between. The CDR3 DNA is TGTGCCACCAGCAGAGATCATGAGGGAATACCTGAAGCTTTCTTT. This translates into CATSRDHEGIPEAFF.

This chain uses TRBV15 with TRBJ1-5; unclear D gene. The V end lost 3 bases, the J end lost 5 bases, and 8 bases lay between the germline ends. CDR3 length equals 13 residues. Germline loops: CDR1 LNHNV, CDR2 YYDKDF (reference sequence). CDR3 nucleotide sequence: TGTGCCACCAGCAGTAACTTGCATCAGCCCCAGCATTTT. Its translation is CATSSNLHQPQHF. Complete variable domain (other parts from reference TRBV15 and TRBJ1-5): DAMVIQNPRYQVTQFGKPVTLSCSQTLNHNVMYWYQQKSSQAPKLLFHYYDKDFNNEADTPDNFQSRRPNTSFCFLDIRSPGLGDTAMYLCATSSNLHQPQHFGDGTRLSIL.

The chain combines TRBV19 with TRBJ2-2; 7 bases are a match to TRBD2. The CDR3 has 16 residues. The germline gives CDR1 LNHDA, CDR2 SQIVND (reference sequence). With V trimmed by 4 bases and J by 7 bases, 12 bases remained unmatched. The CDR3 sequence is CASSTLGGRIVGELFF. CDR3 DNA sequence: TGTGCCAGTAGTACCCTCGGCGGGAGAATTGTCGGGGAGCTGTTTTTT.

The table lists this clone with a few counts. V and J are TRBV12-5 and TRBJ2-6, with a tentative D call TRBD2 (6 bases). Germline V gene lookup returns CDR1 LGHNT and CDR2 FRNRAP. Trimming cost V 1 base and J 3 bases, with 10 bases left between them. There are 16 residues in the CDR3. CDR3 amino acids: CASGLDTGVGANVLTF. CDR3 nucleotide sequence: TGTGCTAGTGGTTTGGACACGGGGGTTGGGGCCAACGTCCTGACTTTC.

In this sample, this clone turned up many times. The chain's CDR3 is CASSEASGTAEKLFF. CDR3 DNA sequence: TGTGCCAGCAGTGAAGCCTCTGGGACTGCGGAAAAACTGTTTTTT. The chain carries TRBV6-1 and TRBJ1-4, with D possibly matching TRBD1 (5 bases). The ends were cut back, 0 bases at V and 8 bases at J, with 13 bases in the middle. The CDR3 is 15 residues long. CDR1 MNHNS and CDR2 SASEGT come from the germline V gene.

V usage is TRBV2 and J usage is TRBJ1-5; TRBD1 aligns across 7 bases. The length of the CDR3 is 14 residues. Germline lookup yields CDR1 SNHLY and CDR2 FYNNEI. V was clipped by 6 bases and J by 4 bases; unmatched bases: 6. CDR3 DNA: TGTGCCAGCAGAATGGGACAGTCAAATCAGCCCCAGCATTTT. It translates to CASRMGQSNQPQHF. Variable domain in full (rest from reference TRBV2 and TRBJ1-5): EPEVTQTPSHQVTQMGQEVILRCVPISNHLYFYWYRQILGQKVEFLVSFYNNEISEKSEIFDDQFSVERPDGSNFTLKIRSTKLEDSAMYFCASRMGQSNQPQHFGDGTRLSIL.